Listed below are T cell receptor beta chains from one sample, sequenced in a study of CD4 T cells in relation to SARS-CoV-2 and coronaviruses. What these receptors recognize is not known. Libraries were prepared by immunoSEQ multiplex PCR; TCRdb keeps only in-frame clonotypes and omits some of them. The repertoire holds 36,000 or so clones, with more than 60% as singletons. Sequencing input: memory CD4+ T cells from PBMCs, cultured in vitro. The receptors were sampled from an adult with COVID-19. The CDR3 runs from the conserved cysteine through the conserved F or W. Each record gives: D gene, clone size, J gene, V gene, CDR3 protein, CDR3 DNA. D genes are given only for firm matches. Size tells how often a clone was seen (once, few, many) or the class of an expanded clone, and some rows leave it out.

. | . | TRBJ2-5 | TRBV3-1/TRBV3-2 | CASSNTGIQETQYF | TGTGCCAGCAGCAATACAGGGATTCAAGAGACCCAGTACTTC
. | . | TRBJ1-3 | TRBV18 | CASSLRPNLYSESGNTIYF | TGTGCCAGCTCACTCAGACCTAACCTTTATTCAGAGTCTGGAAACACCATATATTTT
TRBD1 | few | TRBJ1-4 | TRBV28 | CASSLSGTGEKLFF | TGTGCCAGCAGTTTATCAGGGACAGGTGAAAAACTGTTTTTT
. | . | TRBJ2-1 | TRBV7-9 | CASSLARGEQFF | TGTGCCAGCAGCTTAGCTAGGGGTGAGCAGTTCTTC
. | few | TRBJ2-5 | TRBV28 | CASSPRRLAGRTQYF | TGTGCCAGCAGTCCCCGCCGTTTAGCCGGCAGGACCCAGTACTTC
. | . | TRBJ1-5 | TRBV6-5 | CASAEYRGNQPQHF | TGTGCCAGCGCCGAATACAGGGGCAATCAGCCCCAGCATTTT
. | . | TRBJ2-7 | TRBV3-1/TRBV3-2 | CASSHRGSYEQYF | TGTGCCAGCAGCCATAGGGGCTCCTACGAGCAGTACTTC
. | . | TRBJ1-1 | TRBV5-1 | CASSLAVLGNTEAFF | TGCGCCAGCAGCTTGGCGGTCTTGGGGAACACTGAAGCTTTCTTT
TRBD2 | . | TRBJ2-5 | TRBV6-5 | CASRTSGRAQETQYF | TGTGCCAGCAGGACTAGCGGGAGGGCCCAAGAGACCCAGTACTTC
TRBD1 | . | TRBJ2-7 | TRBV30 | CAWSRDRDYEQYF | TGTGCCTGGTCCCGGGACAGGGACTACGAGCAGTACTTC
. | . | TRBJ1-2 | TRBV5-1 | CASSRTLDGYTF | TGCGCCAGCAGCCGGACCCTGGATGGCTACACCTTC
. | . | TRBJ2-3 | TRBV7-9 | CASSLEGQGGADTQYF | TGTGCCAGCAGCTTAGAAGGGCAGGGTGGTGCAGATACGCAGTATTTT
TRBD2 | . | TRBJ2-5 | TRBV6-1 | CASSEAPSGPQETQYF | TGTGCCAGCAGTGAAGCTCCTAGCGGCCCCCAAGAGACCCAGTACTTC
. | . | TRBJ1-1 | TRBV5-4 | CASRADTEAFF | TGTGCCAGCAGAGCAGACACTGAAGCTTTCTTT
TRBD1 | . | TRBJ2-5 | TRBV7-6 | CASSRGGRETQYF | TGTGCCAGCAGCCGAGGGGGCCGAGAGACCCAGTACTTC
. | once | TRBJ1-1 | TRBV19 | CASTKDRMNTEAFF | TGTGCCAGTACCAAAGACAGGATGAACACTGAAGCTTTCTTT
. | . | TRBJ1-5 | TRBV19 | CASSIDAAIRGNQPQHF | TGTGCCAGTAGTATAGACGCGGCGATAAGGGGCAATCAGCCCCAGCATTTT
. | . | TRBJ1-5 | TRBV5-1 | CASSPDLGNQPQHF | TGCGCCAGCAGCCCCGATCTGGGCAATCAGCCCCAGCATTTT
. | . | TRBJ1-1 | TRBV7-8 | CASSSRQVGGAFF | TGTGCCAGCAGCTCCAGACAGGTTGGGGGAGCTTTCTTT
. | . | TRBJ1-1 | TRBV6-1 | CASSEEGGTEAFF | TGTGCCAGCAGTGAGGAGGGGGGAACTGAAGCTTTCTTT
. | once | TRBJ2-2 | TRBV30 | CAWSVRDINYGELFF | TGTGCCTGGAGTGTACGGGACATTAATTACGGGGAGCTGTTTTTT
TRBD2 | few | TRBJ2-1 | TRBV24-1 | CATSGTSGSIYNEQFF | TGTGCCACCAGTGGGACTAGCGGGAGTATCTACAATGAGCAGTTCTTC
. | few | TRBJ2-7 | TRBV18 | CASSPRAWSEQYF | TGTGCCAGCTCACCAAGGGCGTGGTCCGAGCAGTACTTC
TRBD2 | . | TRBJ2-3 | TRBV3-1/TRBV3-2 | CASSHPLAGGSENTDTQYF | TGTGCCAGCAGCCACCCACTAGCGGGAGGGTCAGAGAACACAGATACGCAGTATTTT
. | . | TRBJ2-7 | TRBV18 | CASSPGPTYEQYF | TGTGCCAGCTCACCGGGACCAACCTACGAGCAGTACTTC
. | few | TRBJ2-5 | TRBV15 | CATSRDTGARPQYF | TGTGCCACCAGCAGAGATACGGGGGCCCGGCCCCAGTACTTC
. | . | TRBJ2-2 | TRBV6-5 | CASSSWGTNTGELFF | TGTGCCAGCAGTTCCTGGGGCACGAACACCGGGGAGCTGTTTTTT
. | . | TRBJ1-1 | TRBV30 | CAWSGSKGRTFF | TGTGCCTGGAGTGGGTCTAAGGGTAGAACTTTCTTT
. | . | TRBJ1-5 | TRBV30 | CAWSYGSSRNQPQHF | TGTGCCTGGAGTTACGGGAGTAGTCGGAATCAGCCCCAGCATTTT
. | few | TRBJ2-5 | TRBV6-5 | CASSPSLRDFETQYF | TGTGCCAGCAGTCCGTCCCTCCGGGACTTTGAGACCCAGTACTTC
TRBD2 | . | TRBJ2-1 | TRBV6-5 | CASRLAGGARGEQFF | TGTGCCAGCAGACTAGCGGGAGGGGCCCGGGGTGAGCAGTTCTTC
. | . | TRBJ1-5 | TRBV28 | CASSSVINRVGNQPQHF | TGTGCCAGCAGTTCCGTTATCAACAGGGTAGGCAATCAGCCCCAGCATTTT
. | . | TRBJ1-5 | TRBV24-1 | CAPDWGDQPQHF | TGTGCCCCGGATTGGGGAGATCAGCCCCAGCATTTT
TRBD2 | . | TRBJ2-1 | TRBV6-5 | CASNGLAGRFF | TGTGCCAGCAACGGACTAGCGGGAAGGTTCTTC
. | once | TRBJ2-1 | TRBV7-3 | CASSPDQGVEQFF | TGTGCCAGCAGCCCAGACCAGGGAGTTGAGCAGTTCTTC
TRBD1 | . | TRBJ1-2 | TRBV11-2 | CASSEGQGYGYTF | TGTGCCAGCAGCGAGGGACAGGGCTATGGCTACACCTTC
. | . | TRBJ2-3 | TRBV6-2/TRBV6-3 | CASSYGQESTQYF | TGTGCCAGCAGTTACGGTCAGGAGAGTACGCAGTATTTT
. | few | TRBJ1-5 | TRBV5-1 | CASSLWGTQPQHF | TGCGCCAGCAGCTTGTGGGGAACGCAGCCCCAGCATTTT
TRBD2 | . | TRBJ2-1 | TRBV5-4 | CASSFSGTRNEQFF | TGTGCCAGCAGCTTTAGCGGGACTCGCAATGAGCAGTTCTTC
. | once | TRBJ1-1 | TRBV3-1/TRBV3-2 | CASSQDWQEEAFF | TGTGCCAGCAGCCAAGACTGGCAGGAGGAAGCTTTCTTT
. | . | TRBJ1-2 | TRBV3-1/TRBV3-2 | CASSPRRSLGDGYTF | TGTGCCAGCAGCCCAAGACGGTCTTTAGGCGATGGCTACACCTTC
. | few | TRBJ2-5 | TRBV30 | CAWSLGLETQYF | TGTGCCTGGAGCCTGGGACTAGAGACCCAGTACTTC
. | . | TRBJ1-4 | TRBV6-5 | CASSLQFATNEKLFF | TGTGCCAGCAGTCTTCAGTTTGCAACTAATGAAAAACTGTTTTTT
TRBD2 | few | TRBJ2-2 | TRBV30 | CAWSRIAGDYVGELFF | TGTGCCTGGAGTCGTATTGCGGGAGATTATGTCGGGGAGCTGTTTTTT
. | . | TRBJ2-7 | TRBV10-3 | CAISESSFRLPRGEQYF | TGTGCCATCAGTGAGTCGAGCTTTAGGCTTCCCCGCGGCGAGCAGTACTTC
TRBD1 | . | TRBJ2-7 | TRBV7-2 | CASSQTGTGPYEQYF | TGTGCCAGCAGCCAAACCGGGACAGGGCCATACGAGCAGTACTTC
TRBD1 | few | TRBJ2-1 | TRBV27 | CASSLKTGGDEQFF | TGTGCCAGCAGTTTAAAGACAGGGGGGGATGAGCAGTTCTTC
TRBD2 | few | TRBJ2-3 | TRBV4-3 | CASSHGAGGSDTQYF | TGCGCCAGCAGCCATGGAGCGGGAGGGTCAGATACGCAGTATTTT
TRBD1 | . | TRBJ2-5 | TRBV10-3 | CAISDRTGQETQYF | TGTGCCATCAGTGACAGGACAGGACAAGAGACCCAGTACTTC
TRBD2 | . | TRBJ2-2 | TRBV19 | CASSGLADTGELFF | TGTGCCAGTAGTGGACTAGCGGACACCGGGGAGCTGTTTTTT
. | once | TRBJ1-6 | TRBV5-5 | CASSLGSSYNSPLHF | TGTGCCAGCAGCTTGGGGAGCTCCTATAATTCACCCCTCCACTTT
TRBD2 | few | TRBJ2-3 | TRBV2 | CASSERLADTDTQYF | TGTGCCAGCAGTGAACGGCTAGCGGACACAGATACGCAGTATTTT
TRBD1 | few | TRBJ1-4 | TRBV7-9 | CASSLGTGRRWNEKLFF | TGTGCCAGCAGCTTGGGGACAGGGCGGAGGTGGAATGAAAAACTGTTTTTT
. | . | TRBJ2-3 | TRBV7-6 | CASSPAASARGNTQYF | TGTGCCAGCAGCCCAGCAGCTAGCGCCCGAGGTAATACGCAGTATTTT
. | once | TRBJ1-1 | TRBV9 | CASGPGTSATEAFF | TGTGCCAGCGGCCCGGGAACCAGCGCCACTGAAGCTTTCTTT
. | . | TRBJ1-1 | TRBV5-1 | CASSLKGRAEAFF | TGCGCCAGCAGTTTGAAGGGGAGGGCTGAAGCTTTCTTT
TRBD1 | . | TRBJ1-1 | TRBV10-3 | CAITGTGRTEAFF | TGTGCCATCACCGGGACAGGGAGGACTGAAGCTTTCTTT